This record concerns one T cell receptor delta chain sequence. A far more abundant clone sits one base away, making this likely a read error. This CDR3 has 15 residues. The germline CDR1 and CDR2 sequences are TVYSNPD and GDNSRS (reference sequence). V shed 5 bases and J shed 3 bases, with 22 bases lying between them. This entry belongs to a study of DNA immune sequencing with unique molecular identifiers. All 8 TRDV and 4 TRDJ genes were targeted in 32-plex amplification of genomic DNA. Adapter PCR followed around 3 barcoding PCR cycles that attached a 12-nucleotide UMI. TCRdb applied CATT to the multiplex PCR reads for clone calling. Of thousands of delta-chain clones in the sample, around 20% were seen once.

The TCR was taken from a human donor in good health. Sample: gamma-delta T cells from PBMCs. The rearrangement links TRDV3 to TRDJ1, with a possible D match to TRDD2 (5 bases). The CDR3 spells CAIPTPPDLADKLIF. Here the CDR3 DNA reads TGTGCCATCCCTACCCCACCCGACTTAGCCGATAAACTCATCTTT.